This T cell receptor beta chain was obtained from a study of CD8+ T cells in alopecia areata. With regard to this clone: Its specificity is unknown.

Study-level results: Persistence of many expanded lesional clones was seen in scalp and blood during tofacitinib.

This CDR3 has 16 amino acids. V was cut by 1 base and J by 0 bases, with 12 bases left in between. CDR1 and CDR2 from the germline V gene are SGHDT and YYEEEE. Following extraction, RNA underwent reverse transcription to cDNA, which served as the sequencing template. Generated by immunoSEQ multiplex PCR, the TCRdb table keeps only in-frame clones and is missing some. The profile shows approximately 210,000 clones, 64% of them singletons. Treatment reported: oral pan-JAK inhibitor, 5-10 mg twice daily. Cell sorting on a FACSAria was used to separate CD4+ and CD8+ T cells from the PBMCs. Material: CD4+ T cells sorted from blood, obtained at week 4, from a patient treated with tofacitinib. The sequence was collected from a human donor with alopecia areata. The rearrangement joins TRBV5-6 to TRBJ2-3, with D perhaps matching TRBD2 (5 bases). CDR3 DNA: TGTGCCAGCAGCTTGTCGCGGGTTTTCAGCACAGATACGCAGTATTTT. Amino acid sequence: CASSLSRVFSTDTQYF. Combining the CDR3 with reference TRBV5-6 and TRBJ2-3 gives the whole variable domain DAGVTQSPTHLIKTRGQQVTLRCSPKSGHDTVSWYQQALGQGPQFIFQYYEEEERQRGNFPDRFSGHQFPNYSSELNVNALLLGDSALYLCASSLSRVFSTDTQYFGPGTRLTVL.